The 31 T cell receptor beta chains below were found in one sample sequenced in a study of blood T cell repertoires in COVID-19. The assay was immunoSEQ multiplex PCR, and TCRdb's table has in-frame clones only and misses some. The repertoire holds 300,000 to 400,000 clones, around 91% seen once, with roughly 3.5% in the top ten. Input material: peripheral blood. The receptors stem from a young woman who had recovered from COVID-19.

The V gene is TRBV20-1, the J gene TRBJ2-1, with 9 bases lining up with TRBD2. Germline V lookup: CDR1 DFQATT, CDR2 SNEGSKA (reference sequence). The CDR3 has 16 amino acids. The V and J ends lost 6 bases and 0 bases, in that order; junction bases with no gene match: 9. For the CDR3, the DNA is TGCAGTGCCAGTCATAGCGGGGGAGTCTCCTACAATGAGCAGTTCTTC. Its protein is CSASHSGGVSYNEQFF.

V is TRBV30 and J is TRBJ1-3; D unclear. The CDR3 covers 12 residues. The V end was cut by 4 bases, the J end by 2 bases, with 6 bases between. Germline assignment: CDR1 GTSNPN and CDR2 SVGIG (reference sequence). The CDR3 spells CAWMLTGNTIYF. Here the CDR3 DNA reads TGTGCCTGGATGTTAACTGGAAACACCATATATTTT.

This chain joins TRBV18 and TRBJ2-5; D possibly corresponds to TRBD1 (5 bases). This CDR3 region has 15 residues. Germline CDR1 is KGHSH and CDR2 is LQKENI. V was clipped by 1 base and J by 0 bases, with 9 bases between them. CDR3 protein: CASSPQQGYQETQYF. The CDR3 region has the DNA TGTGCCAGCTCACCACAGCAGGGATACCAAGAGACCCAGTACTTC. Drawing the rest from reference TRBV18 and TRBJ2-5, the complete variable domain is NAGVMQNPRHLVRRRGQEARLRCSPMKGHSHVYWYRQLPEEGLKFMVYLQKENIIDESGMPKERFSAEFPKEGPSILRIQQVVRGDSAAYFCASSPQQGYQETQYFGPGTRLLVL.

The rearrangement uses TRBV5-1 and TRBJ1-2, with 8 positions matching TRBD1. Germline assignment: CDR1 SGHRS and CDR2 YFSETQ. This CDR3 has 15 amino acids. The V segment lost 4 bases and the J segment 1 base; nucleotides outside the gene matches: 6. CDR3: CASSGGQAYNYGYTF. In DNA form, the CDR3 reads TGCGCCAGCAGCGGGGGACAGGCCTATAACTATGGCTACACCTTC. The whole variable domain, remainder taken from reference TRBV5-1 and TRBJ1-2, is KAGVTQTPRYLIKTRGQQVTLSCSPISGHRSVSWYQQTPGQGLQFLFEYFSETQRNKGNFPGRFSGRQFSNSRSEMNVSTLELGDSALYLCASSGGQAYNYGYTFGSGTRLTVV.

The chain combines TRBV30 with TRBJ2-3; a weak D match, TRBD2 (5 bases). This CDR3 region has 14 residues. V lost 0 bases, J lost 4 bases, and 11 bases lay in between. In germline, CDR1 is GTSNPN, CDR2 SVGIG (reference sequence). CDR3 bases: TGTGCCTGGAGTGTAGTTAGCGCAGCAGATACGCAGTATTTT. Translated: CAWSVVSAADTQYF.

This clone appeared a single time. The chain combines TRBV6-5 with TRBJ2-3, with 8 bases fitting TRBD2. In germline, CDR1 is MNHEY, CDR2 SVGAGI. Germline trimming cut 5 bases from V and 1 base from J; bases unmatched to any gene: 2. The CDR3 is made up of 14 amino acids. CDR3 in amino acids: CASSKGLGTDTQYF. The CDR3 DNA is TGTGCCAGCAGTAAGGGACTAGGCACAGATACGCAGTATTTT.

This chain joins TRBV14 and TRBJ1-2; no firm D call. Germline V CDR1 and CDR2: SGHDN, FVKESK. Trimming shortened V by 4 bases and J by 3 bases, and 9 bases separated the two germline ends. The CDR3 consists of 13 residues. CDR3 residues: CASSRAADYGYTF. The CDR3 coding sequence is TGTGCCAGCAGCCGGGCAGCTGACTATGGCTACACCTTC. The full variable domain, completed using reference TRBV14 and TRBJ1-2, is EAGVTQFPSHSVIEKGQTVTLRCDPISGHDNLYWYRRVMGKEIKFLLHFVKESKQDESGMPNNRFLAERTGGTYSTLKVQPAELEDSGVYFCASSRAADYGYTFGSGTRLTVV.

V and J are TRBV4-1 and TRBJ1-4, with 9 bases that match TRBD1. This CDR3 has 19 residues. J was trimmed by 10 bases and V by 0 bases; bases with no gene match: 18. Germline V CDR1 and CDR2: MGHRA, YSYEKL. The DNA for the CDR3 is TGCGCCAGCAGCCAAGATCACATACAGGGGGCTGAATCGGGGGGAAAACTGTTTTTT. Translated, it gives CASSQDHIQGAESGGKLFF.

CDR3 coding DNA: TGTGCCAGCAGCCCGGGACAGCAGCAGTTCTTC. Translating gives CASSPGQQQFF. The chain recombines TRBV14 with TRBJ2-1; 7 bases fit TRBD1. Losses at the gene ends were 4 bases for V and 11 bases for J; bases not matched to a gene: 2. Germline values: CDR1 SGHDN, CDR2 FVKESK. The CDR3 is 11 amino acids.

The DNA for the CDR3 is TGTGCCAGCAGCCAAGGCCCCAGGGGCACTGAAGCTTTCTTT. This sequence encodes CASSQGPRGTEAFF. The chain uses TRBV3-1 (or the pseudogene TRBV3-2) and TRBJ1-1; weak D call: TRBD1 (6 bases). The germline V gene has CDR1 LGHDT and CDR2 YNNKEL (reference sequence). The CDR3 runs 14 residues. Trimming shortened V by 1 base and J by 4 bases, and 10 bases separated the two germline ends.

This chain uses TRBV6-6 with TRBJ1-4; D remains unclear. This CDR3 is 13 amino acids long. The V end lost 11 bases, the J end lost 8 bases, and 18 bases lay between the germline ends. Per germline, CDR1 MNHNY and CDR2 SVGAGI (reference sequence). The CDR3 DNA follows: TGTGCCTGTCGGAGGGCCATCGGGGAAAAACTGTTTTTT. Protein sequence: CACRRAIGEKLFF.

The chain recombines TRBV11-3 with TRBJ1-6, with TRBD1 identical over 9 bases. From germline, CDR1 is SGHNT and CDR2 YENEEA. The CDR3 length is 17 residues. The trim removed 5 bases at V and 7 bases at J, leaving 12 bases unmatched. The CDR3 coding sequence is TGTGCCAGCAGCAAACAAGGGTCCGGGACAGGGAATTCACCCCTCCACTTT. Translating it yields CASSKQGSGTGNSPLHF.

The rearrangement joins TRBV6-2 or TRBV6-3 to TRBJ2-1, with 7 nucleotides matching TRBD2. Germline values: CDR1 MNHEY, CDR2 SVGEGT. After removal of 0 bases from V and 0 bases from J, the junction contained 8 bases not matched to a gene. The CDR3 contains 18 residues. The chain's CDR3 is CASSYSTGLGSSYNEQFF. CDR3 nucleotide sequence: TGTGCCAGCAGTTACTCCACTGGACTAGGGAGCTCCTACAATGAGCAGTTCTTC.

The chain has TRBV9 and TRBJ2-5; 7 nucleotides agree with TRBD1. The CDR3 runs 13 residues. With V trimmed by 1 base and J by 4 bases, 1 base remained unmatched. Germline V CDR1 and CDR2: SGDLS, YYNGEE. The CDR3 DNA sequence: TGTGCCAGCAGCGTATCAGGGGGAGAGACCCAGTACTTC. Protein product: CASSVSGGETQYF.

V usage is TRBV7-9 and J usage is TRBJ2-2, with 9 bases that match TRBD2. The germline V gene encodes CDR1 SEHNR and CDR2 FQNEAQ (reference sequence). The CDR3 extends over 16 amino acids. V lost 2 bases and J lost 1; bases outside the gene matches: 2. CDR3 sequence (DNA): TGTGCCAGCAGCTTACTAGCGGGGCAGAACACCGGGGAGCTGTTTTTT. The encoded protein is CASSLLAGQNTGELFF.

The CDR3 DNA follows: TGTGCTAGTGGTAGGTCGACAGGACAGAACACTGAAGCTTTCTTT. Translated, it gives CASGRSTGQNTEAFF. The rearrangement uses TRBV12-5 and TRBJ1-1; perhaps TRBD1 as D (6 bases). The CDR3 contains 15 residues. Germline V gene sequence: CDR1 LGHNT, CDR2 FRNRAP. Trimming removed 5 bases at V and 1 base at J, with 14 bases between.

The rearrangement joins TRBV4-3 to TRBJ1-6; D remains unclear. CDR1 and CDR2 from the germline V gene are LGHNA and YSLEER. The length of the CDR3 is 18 residues. V lost 0 bases and J 3 bases, leaving 15 bases between the germline ends. The DNA for the CDR3 is TGCGCCAGCAGCCAAGAAATTCCGGGGTTGAACTATAATTCACCCCTCCACTTT. This encodes CASSQEIPGLNYNSPLHF.

The CDR3 coding sequence is TGCGCCAGCAGCCAAACCGGGACTTTGGGGTTGACTTCGCAGTATTTT. As protein: CASSQTGTLGLTSQYF. This chain connects TRBV4-3 to TRBJ2-3, with D tentatively TRBD2 (6 bases). Trimming shortened V by 2 bases and J by 10 bases, and 22 bases separated the two germline ends. Germline V gives CDR1 LGHNA, CDR2 YSLEER. The CDR3 has 16 amino acids.

This clone was seen a few times. The chain is built from TRBV4-1 and TRBJ1-2, with D possibly TRBD1 on 5 matching bases. Germline-derived CDR1 and CDR2 are MGHRA and YSYEKL. This CDR3 region has 13 residues. V gave up 8 bases and J gave up 3 bases, with 13 bases separating them. The CDR3 protein is CASRAGGDYGYTF. DNA of the CDR3: TGCGCCAGCCGTGCTGGAGGGGACTATGGCTACACCTTC.

The chain links TRBV5-1 to TRBJ2-7; D call uncertain. Germline V gene lookup returns CDR1 SGHRS and CDR2 YFSETQ. The CDR3 runs 11 residues. V lost 4 bases to trimming and J lost 3 bases, with 5 bases between them. CDR3 sequence (DNA): TGCGCCAGCAGCCCTAACTACGAGCAGTACGTC. Translation gives CASSPNYEQYV.

This sequence joins TRBV10-3 and TRBJ2-2, with 8 nucleotides matching TRBD1. Trimming at V came to 4 bases and at J to 1 base, leaving 2 bases not matched to a gene. The length of the CDR3 is 15 residues. The germline V gene has CDR1 ENHRY and CDR2 SYGVKD. The CDR3 sequence: CAISAGTGNTGELFF. The CDR3 DNA follows: TGTGCCATCAGTGCAGGGACAGGGAACACCGGGGAGCTGTTTTTT.

The chain links TRBV19 to TRBJ1-5; D is unclear. The V end was cut by 1 base, the J end by 2 bases, with 9 bases between. The CDR3 is 15 residues long. Germline V gives CDR1 LNHDA, CDR2 SQIVND (reference sequence). CDR3 bases: TGTGCCAGTAGTATAGCCGGGAGGGGCAATCAGCCCCAGCATTTT. This sequence encodes CASSIAGRGNQPQHF.

This clone turned up a few times. V usage is TRBV19 and J usage is TRBJ1-1; D is unresolved. CDR1 is LNHDA, CDR2 SQIVND, per germline (reference sequence). The V and J ends lost 7 bases and 8 bases respectively, with 17 bases between them. CDR3 length: 13 amino acids. The DNA for the CDR3 is TGTGCCAGTATTCGCCGGAGGAGTATGGAAGCTTTCTTT. This encodes CASIRRRSMEAFF.

The V and J genes are TRBV5-4 and TRBJ2-1; TRBD2 matches 8 bases. The CDR3 has 16 amino acids. V lost 4 bases and J lost 0; bases outside the gene matches: 6. Germline V gene sequence: CDR1 SGHNT, CDR2 YYREEE (reference sequence). The CDR3, as DNA: TGTGCCAGCAGCCCGTCCAGCGGGAGCTCCTACAATGAGCAGTTCTTC. It codes for CASSPSSGSSYNEQFF. The full variable domain, rest sourced from reference TRBV5-4 and TRBJ2-1, is ETGVTQSPTHLIKTRGQQVTLRCSSQSGHNTVSWYQQALGQGPQFIFQYYREEENGRGNFPPRFSGLQFPNYSSELNVNALELDDSALYLCASSPSSGSSYNEQFFGPGTRLTVL.

This chain links TRBV30 with TRBJ2-7; 10 nucleotides match TRBD1. There are 13 residues in the CDR3. Germline lookup yields CDR1 GTSNPN and CDR2 SVGIG (reference sequence). J lost 5 bases, V lost 1 base, and 2 bases had no gene match. CDR3 nucleotide sequence: TGTGCCTGGAGTGGCGGACAGGGGGACGAGCAGTACGTC. It encodes CAWSGGQGDEQYV.

The V call is TRBV4-2, the J call TRBJ1-2; 9 nucleotides line up with TRBD1. Germline values: CDR1 LGHNA, CDR2 YNFKEQ. The CDR3 length is 13 residues. With V trimmed by 4 bases and J by 8 bases, 5 bases remained unmatched. CDR3 in amino acids: CASSPRTGDGYTF. In DNA form, the CDR3 reads TGTGCCAGCAGCCCGCGGACAGGGGACGGCTACACCTTC.

This clone has a handful of counts. The chain's CDR3 is CASRTEDFNYGYTF. The CDR3 coding sequence is TGTGCCAGCAGGACGGAGGATTTTAACTATGGCTACACCTTC. The V gene is TRBV5-4, the J gene TRBJ1-2; D is unresolved. Trimming stripped 5 bases from V and 1 base from J, with 12 bases between. This CDR3 spans 14 amino acids. CDR1 is SGHNT, CDR2 YYREEE, per germline (reference sequence).

V gene TRBV7-6 combines with J gene TRBJ2-3; 11 bases line up with TRBD2. The V gene end was trimmed by 1 base and the J gene end by 0 bases; junction bases not matched to a gene: 0. The CDR3 consists of 16 residues. Germline lookup yields CDR1 SGHVS and CDR2 FNYEAQ. The CDR3 DNA sequence: TGTGCCAGCAGCTTAGGGACTAGCGGGAGCACAGATACGCAGTATTTT. This translates into CASSLGTSGSTDTQYF. Drawing the rest from reference TRBV7-6 and TRBJ2-3, the complete variable domain is GAGVSQSPRYKVTKRGQDVALRCDPISGHVSLYWYRQALGQGPEFLTYFNYEAQQDKSGLPNDRFSAERPEGSISTLTIQRTEQRDSAMYRCASSLGTSGSTDTQYFGPGTRLTVL.

Here the CDR3 reads CASSRRQNSPLHF. CDR3 coding DNA: TGTGCCAGCAGCCGGAGGCAGAATTCACCCCTCCACTTT. V is TRBV16 and J is TRBJ1-6; the D is unclear. V was shortened by 4 bases and J by 7 bases, with 8 bases between the two germline ends. The germline CDR1 and CDR2 sequences are KGHSY and FQNENV. The CDR3 extends over 13 amino acids.

V is TRBV7-2 and J is TRBJ2-1; D is undetermined. Germline-derived CDR1 and CDR2 are SGHTA and FQGNSA. The CDR3 covers 16 residues. The V end was cut by 5 bases, the J end by 10 bases, with 24 bases between. The CDR3: CASSPRFSKQSDEQFF. DNA of the CDR3: TGTGCCAGCAGCCCCAGGTTCAGTAAACAGTCTGACGAGCAGTTCTTC.

This chain links TRBV13 with TRBJ2-3; perhaps TRBD1 as D (6 bases). Germline V gives CDR1 PRHDT, CDR2 FYEKMQ (reference sequence). Trimming stripped 4 bases from V and 0 bases from J, with 14 bases between. This CDR3 is 16 amino acids long. The chain's CDR3 is CASSSTGTRSTDTQYF. CDR3 DNA: TGTGCCAGCAGCTCCACCGGGACAAGAAGCACAGATACGCAGTATTTT.